This T cell receptor (beta chain) was recovered during a study of vaccination effects on CD4 cells after COVID-19. Peptide-pool stimulation followed by sequencing identified expanded antigen-specific CD4+ clonotypes in the ViraFEST assay. Having been cultured for less than 13 days, the cells underwent CD4+ T cell isolation. Vaccine administered to participants consisted of two doses of either BNT162b2 or mRNA-1273. PBMC were cultured at about 1.9 million per well with 9.5 to 10 IU/ml IL-2 and 9 to 10 ug/ml peptides. It was on days 3 and 7 that half the medium was replaced with IL-2 medium. A word on this clone: Its antigen is currently unknown.

Findings and limits, study-wide: The study found marked clonal contraction of infection- and vaccine-induced clones late after vaccination.

V was cut by 0 bases and J by 4 bases, with 6 bases left in between. Germline V CDR1 and CDR2: SNHLY, FYNNEI. The CDR3 totals 13 residues. The table came from immunoSEQ multiplex PCR; TCRdb's copy has only in-frame clones and leaves some out. This table holds about 72,000 clones, approximately 81% found once. The specimen was CD4+ T cells from PBMCs cultured with HCoV-229E spike peptides, collected after COVID-19 vaccination. V and J are TRBV2 and TRBJ2-5; no reliable D call. The clonotype originates from a human donor who received a COVID-19 vaccine. The CDR3 coding sequence is TGTGCCAGCAGTGAAGCTTTGGGAGAGACCCAGTACTTC. It codes for CASSEALGETQYF.